This TCR beta chain stems from a study of T cell repertoires in cytomegalovirus infection (dated 2019 in TCRdb). At the level of the whole study: Peptide stimulations targeted recently identified HLA-C-restricted CMV epitopes, whose presentation resists viral immunomodulation, together with well-studied HLA-B-restricted epitopes. Donor HLA type was relevant to the analysis, because carriage of CMV infection together with the matching HLA type was indicated by public TCR beta signatures. The investigation overall reported the following: In the ex vivo response, HLA-C-restricted CMV-specific TCR beta clonotypes were dominant, and in two of eight donors the single most frequent clonotype came from this HLA-C-restricted group. In both this cohort and an independent cohort of several hundred donors, the cumulative frequency of public TCR beta family members distinguished carriers of CMV infection plus the relevant HLA type.

Sequencing relied on an Illumina HiSeq 1500. In-frame beta chains were kept once TCRdb had trimmed the public reads at Q25 with fastp and called clones with MiXCR. CDR3 protein sequences are deduplicated, and each keeps its most common genes and DNA. In all, the sample holds more than 250,000 distinct CDR3 sequences, and about 25% of those were seen once. The leading ten clones occupy about an eighth of the sample. This clonotype has ten or more counts. No cognate antigen has been identified for it. Within one base of it there is no much larger clone, and no base qualities were kept. The treatment or condition label for this specimen denotes: in vitro stimulation with specific CMV peptide epitopes to enrich CMV-specific T cells. V and J lose 3 bases and 3 bases, and a span of 12 bases separates them. CDR1 and CDR2, per the germline V gene (reference sequence), are SEHNR and FQNEAQ. From the cysteine through the phenylalanine, the CDR3 covers 16 amino acids. Only the CDR3 DNA stays, 48 bases, in frame from base 1.

The chain is made from TRBV7-9 and TRBJ1-6; a tentative D match to TRBD1 spans 5 bases. Specimen: cultured PBMCs, collected from culture after CMV antigen stimulation. The receptor was derived from a human donor in good health (CMV status not recorded). Some clones in this sample may be carry-over from other donors' samples. The sequence in DNA is TGTGCCAGCAGCTTGGCAGGGCATGACTATAATTCACCCCTCCACTTT. It translates to CASSLAGHDYNSPLHF.